What follows is one T cell receptor (beta chain) and its context. Its target is not known. Per germline, CDR1 MDHEN and CDR2 SYDVKM. The V end was cut by 2 bases, the J end by 3 bases, with 8 bases between. The CDR3 extends over 14 amino acids. These data belong to a study of T cells in Graves' hyperthyroidism and ophthalmopathy. Points from the study as a whole: Most clonotypes that expanded in the thyroid above 0.001 also showed up in blood.

Amplification of TCR beta CDR3 regions used RNA as the template. During a first-round RT-PCR of the TCR CDR3, the HTBI primer set was used. From the multiplex PCR reads, TCRdb called clonotypes with MiXCR, one entry per CDR3 protein. Counted here are approximately 690,000 distinct CDR3 sequences, roughly 20% occurring once; the ten biggest clones make up 34%. The clonotype originates from a man aged 30 to 45 with Graves' ophthalmopathy. Sequences were obtained from blood. This chain connects TRBV28 to TRBJ1-5, with D hard to call. The CDR3 loop is CASSLERDNQPQHF. The DNA of the CDR3 is TGTGCCAGCAGTTTAGAAAGGGACAATCAGCCCCAGCATTTT.